This entry features one T cell receptor beta chain sequence. The antigen is not known. The V gene's germline CDR1 is MNHEY and CDR2 SVGAGI. The CDR3 totals 15 residues. The V and J ends lost 0 bases and 5 bases respectively, with 12 bases between them. This sample was included in a study of T-cell reconstitution after alpha-beta-depleted transplantation in children. Study-wide results and limits: The authors attributed T-cell counts and diversity one year after transplant mostly to newly produced T cells. Diversity of TCRbeta at day 60 was high in some patients, arising from surviving recipient T cells and thymic progenitors. Several hundred graft clones that had expanded were reportedly the source of alpha-beta T cells about two months after transplant.

Molecular barcoding with unique molecular identifiers was used for the TCRbeta library. TCRdb analysed the PCR reads with MiXCR anew, one entry per CDR3 protein. The sample lists 800,000 to 1,000,000 distinct CDR3 sequences, roughly 31% occurring once. This clonotype was sampled from a boy in the first two years of life who had a stem cell transplant for SCID, so the T cells may come from the graft donor. V gene TRBV6-5 combines with J gene TRBJ2-3; D tentatively reads TRBD1 or TRBD2 (5 bases each). The specimen comprised PBMCs, mostly from graft donor cells, sampled 360 days after TCRalphabeta/CD19-depleted stem cell transplant. The CDR3 reads CASSYSTGTRDTQYF. The CDR3 bases are TGTGCCAGCAGTTACTCGACCGGGACCCGAGATACGCAGTATTTT.